One and the same sample provided the 13 T cell receptor beta chains below, sequenced in a study of blood T cell repertoires in COVID-19. TCRdb's copy holds only in-frame clones and misses some; the assay was immunoSEQ multiplex PCR. The top ten clones hold 5% of a sample with approximately 280,000 clones, roughly 80% of them seen once. Sequences were obtained from PBMCs or T cells enriched from blood (not recorded which). These receptors came from a man aged 35 to 55 who had been exposed to COVID-19.

This clone was detected once. The chain is built from TRBV27 and TRBJ2-5; the match to TRBD1 covers 7 bases. Per the germline V gene, CDR1 is MNHEY and CDR2 is SMNVEV (reference sequence). V dropped 8 bases and J dropped 4; count of bases not matched to a gene: 7. This CDR3 comprises 13 residues. CDR3 sequence reads: CASQTGSGETQYF. The CDR3, as DNA: TGTGCCAGCCAGACAGGGTCGGGAGAGACCCAGTACTTC.

This rearrangement joins TRBV6-4 to TRBJ2-7; D uncertain. Per germline, CDR1 MRHNA and CDR2 SNTAGT. Trimming left V 8 bases short and J 5 bases short, with 16 bases between. The CDR3 runs 13 residues. The CDR3 sequence is CASSLSEMDEQYF. The DNA for the CDR3 is TGTGCCAGCTCCCTGAGCGAAATGGACGAGCAGTACTTC.

Only a few counts were recorded for this clone. The rearrangement uses TRBV30 and TRBJ1-6; TRBD1 aligns across 10 bases. The CDR3 has 13 amino acids. Germline assignment: CDR1 GTSNPN and CDR2 SVGIG (reference sequence). V dropped 4 bases and J dropped 7; count of bases not matched to a gene: 1. This chain's CDR3 is CAWKGQGNSPLHF. DNA for the CDR3: TGTGCCTGGAAGGGACAGGGGAATTCACCCCTCCACTTT. The full variable domain, completed using reference TRBV30 and TRBJ1-6, is SQTIHQWPATLVQPVGSPLSLECTVEGTSNPNLYWYRQAAGRGLQLLFYSVGIGQISSEVPQNLSASRPQDRQFILSSKKLLLSDSGFYLCAWKGQGNSPLHFGNGTRLTVT.

This chain joins TRBV2 and TRBJ1-2, with a weak D call TRBD1 (6 bases). Trimming removed 11 bases from V and 4 bases from J, with 17 bases in between. Germline values: CDR1 SNHLY, CDR2 FYNNEI. The CDR3 loop spans 13 amino acids. This CDR3 reads CAEEVQGTYGYTF. Written as DNA, the CDR3 is TGTGCCGAAGAAGTACAGGGAACCTATGGCTACACCTTC.

CDR3 in DNA: TGTGCCAGCAAGCTCGGGGTCTCCGGCGAGCAGTACTTC. Protein: CASKLGVSGEQYF. The chain joins TRBV7-9 to TRBJ2-7; D perhaps matches TRBD2 (5 bases). The CDR3 spans 13 residues. Trimming took off 7 bases at V and 6 bases at J, with 16 bases between the two ends. CDR1 is SEHNR, CDR2 FQNEAQ, per germline (reference sequence).

The chain joins TRBV5-1 to TRBJ1-1; TRBD1 is a possible D gene (6 bases). In germline, CDR1 is SGHRS, CDR2 YFSETQ. This CDR3 is 16 amino acids long. V was pared by 0 bases and J by 1 base, with 13 bases between. For the CDR3, the DNA is TGCGCCAGCAGCTTGGATGGGGGGGCTTCGAACACTGAAGCTTTCTTT. It encodes CASSLDGGASNTEAFF.

This clone was found a few times. The chain employs TRBV3-1 (or the pseudogene TRBV3-2) and TRBJ2-5, with unresolved D. Per germline, CDR1 LGHDT and CDR2 YNNKEL (reference sequence). The CDR3 is 15 residues long. Trimming pared 1 base from V and 5 bases from J, leaving 14 bases between. The CDR3 loop is CASSQGRLTGETQYF. In DNA, the CDR3 is TGTGCCAGCAGCCAAGGGCGTCTCACCGGGGAGACCCAGTACTTC.

V and J are TRBV6-4 and TRBJ2-7, with 7 bases lining up with TRBD2. Germline CDR1 reads MRHNA; CDR2 reads SNTAGT. The CDR3 spans 19 residues. V shed 4 bases and J 3 bases; nucleotides not matched to a gene: 21. For the CDR3, the DNA is TGTGCCAGCAGTGCTGTTTTGAGGGGACTAAGTCCCTCCAGCTACGAGCAGTACTTC. It is translated as CASSAVLRGLSPSSYEQYF.

This clone has only one observation. J is TRBJ1-1 and V is TRBV5-1; 7 bases are a match to TRBD1. CDR1 and CDR2 from the germline V gene are SGHRS and YFSETQ. This CDR3 spans 14 amino acids. Trimming removed 4 bases from V and 5 bases from J; junction bases left unmatched: 8. This chain's CDR3 is CASSGPGTETEAFF. In DNA form, the CDR3 reads TGCGCCAGCAGCGGTCCCGGGACAGAAACTGAAGCTTTCTTT.

This rearrangement joins TRBV27 to TRBJ1-5; D gene ambiguous. This CDR3 comprises 11 residues. The V gene lost 8 bases and the J gene lost 5 bases, with 7 bases spanning the gap. The V gene's germline CDR1 is MNHEY and CDR2 SMNVEV (reference sequence). The CDR3 sequence is CASPVHQPQHF. In DNA form, the CDR3 reads TGTGCCAGCCCGGTGCATCAGCCCCAGCATTTT.

The CDR3 region is CATSDLGTRYGYTF. The DNA for the CDR3 is TGTGCCACCAGTGACCTAGGCACCCGGTATGGCTACACCTTC. The chain has TRBV24-1 and TRBJ1-2, with D hard to call. In germline, CDR1 is KGHDR, CDR2 SFDVKD. The V end was cut by 4 bases, the J end by 5 bases, with 13 bases between. This CDR3 is 14 amino acids long.

In its sample, this clone ranks as medium-sized. V usage is TRBV2 and J usage is TRBJ1-1; no firm D call. This CDR3 is 13 amino acids long. The V gene's germline CDR1 is SNHLY and CDR2 FYNNEI. The germline V and J ends were trimmed by 11 bases and 3 bases, with 16 bases remaining between them. The CDR3 sequence is CAGNPSRDTEAFF. CDR3 DNA sequence: TGTGCCGGCAATCCGTCAAGAGACACTGAAGCTTTCTTT.

The chain joins TRBV11-2 to TRBJ2-2; 7 bases fit TRBD2. With 7 bases clipped from V and 1 base from J, the junction kept 9 bases outside the gene matches. Germline values: CDR1 SGHAT, CDR2 FQNNGV. This CDR3 is built from 16 residues. CDR3 loop: CASKGLAELNTGELFF. As DNA, the CDR3 is TGTGCCAGCAAGGGGCTAGCGGAGCTGAACACCGGGGAGCTGTTTTTT.